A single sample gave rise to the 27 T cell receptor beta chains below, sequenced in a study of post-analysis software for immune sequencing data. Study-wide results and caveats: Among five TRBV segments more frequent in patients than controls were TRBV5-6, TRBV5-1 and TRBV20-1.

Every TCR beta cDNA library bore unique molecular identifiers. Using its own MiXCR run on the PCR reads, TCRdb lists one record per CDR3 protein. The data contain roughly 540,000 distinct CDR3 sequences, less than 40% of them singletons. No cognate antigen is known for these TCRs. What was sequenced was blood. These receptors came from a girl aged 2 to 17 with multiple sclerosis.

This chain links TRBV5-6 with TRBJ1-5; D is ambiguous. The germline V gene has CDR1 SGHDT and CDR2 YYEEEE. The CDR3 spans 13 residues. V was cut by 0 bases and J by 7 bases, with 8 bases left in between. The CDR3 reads CASSLVADQPQHF. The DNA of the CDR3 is TGTGCCAGCAGCTTGGTGGCAGACCAGCCCCAGCATTTT. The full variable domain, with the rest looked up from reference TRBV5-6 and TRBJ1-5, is DAGVTQSPTHLIKTRGQQVTLRCSPKSGHDTVSWYQQALGQGPQFIFQYYEEEERQRGNFPDRFSGHQFPNYSSELNVNALLLGDSALYLCASSLVADQPQHFGDGTRLSIL.

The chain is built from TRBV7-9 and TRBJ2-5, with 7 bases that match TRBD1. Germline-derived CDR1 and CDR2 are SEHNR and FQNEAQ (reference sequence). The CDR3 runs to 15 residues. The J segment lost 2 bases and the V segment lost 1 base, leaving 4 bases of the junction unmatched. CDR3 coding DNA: TGTGCCAGCAGCTTAGGAATGGGACAGCAAGAGACCCAGTACTTC. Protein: CASSLGMGQQETQYF.

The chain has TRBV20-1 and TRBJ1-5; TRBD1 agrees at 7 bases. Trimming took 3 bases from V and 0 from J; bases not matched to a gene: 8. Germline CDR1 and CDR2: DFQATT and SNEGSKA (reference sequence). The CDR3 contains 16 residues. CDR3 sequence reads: CSARPGTALSNQPQHF. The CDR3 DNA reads TGCAGTGCTAGGCCCGGGACAGCGCTTAGCAATCAGCCCCAGCATTTT.

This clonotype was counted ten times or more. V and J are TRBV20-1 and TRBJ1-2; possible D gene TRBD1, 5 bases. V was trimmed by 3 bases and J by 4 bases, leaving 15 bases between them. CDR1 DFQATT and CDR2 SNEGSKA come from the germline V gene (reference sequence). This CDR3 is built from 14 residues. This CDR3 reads CSASPTGLSYGYTF. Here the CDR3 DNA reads TGCAGTGCTAGCCCAACGGGACTCTCCTATGGCTACACCTTC.

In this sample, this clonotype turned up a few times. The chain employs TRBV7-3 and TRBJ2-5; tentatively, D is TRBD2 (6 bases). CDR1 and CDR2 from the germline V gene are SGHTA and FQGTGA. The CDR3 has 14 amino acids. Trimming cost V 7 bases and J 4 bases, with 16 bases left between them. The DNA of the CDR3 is TGTGCCAGCACCCCCGGGGGTGAGGGAGAGACCCAGTACTTC. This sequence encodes CASTPGGEGETQYF.

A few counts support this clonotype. The CDR3 loop reads CASSRAQGQDEQYF. As DNA, the CDR3 is TGCGCCAGCAGCCGAGCCCAGGGGCAGGACGAGCAGTACTTC. The chain carries TRBV4-1 and TRBJ2-7, with a possible D match to TRBD1 (6 bases). Germline-derived CDR1 and CDR2 are MGHRA and YSYEKL. CDR3 length: 14 amino acids. Trimming took off 4 bases at V and 5 bases at J, with 15 bases between the two ends.

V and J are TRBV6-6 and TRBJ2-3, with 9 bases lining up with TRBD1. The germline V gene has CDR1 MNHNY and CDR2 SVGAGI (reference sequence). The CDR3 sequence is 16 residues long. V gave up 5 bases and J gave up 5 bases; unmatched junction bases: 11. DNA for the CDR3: TGTGCCAGCAGTGCACCGGGACAGGGTACGGTAGATACGCAGTATTTT. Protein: CASSAPGQGTVDTQYF.

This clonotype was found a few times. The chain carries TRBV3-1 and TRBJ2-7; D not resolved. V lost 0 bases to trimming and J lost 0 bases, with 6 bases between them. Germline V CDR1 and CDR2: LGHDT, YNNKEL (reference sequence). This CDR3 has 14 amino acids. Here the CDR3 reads CASSQDLSSYEQYF. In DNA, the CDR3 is TGTGCCAGCAGCCAAGACTTAAGCTCCTACGAGCAGTACTTC.

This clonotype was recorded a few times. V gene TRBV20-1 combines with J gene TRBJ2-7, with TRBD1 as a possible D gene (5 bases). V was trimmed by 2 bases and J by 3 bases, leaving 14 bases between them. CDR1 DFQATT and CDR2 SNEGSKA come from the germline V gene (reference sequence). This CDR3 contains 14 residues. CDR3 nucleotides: TGCAGTGCTAGAAGTCAGGTGACAGACTACGAGCAGTACTTC. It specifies CSARSQVTDYEQYF.

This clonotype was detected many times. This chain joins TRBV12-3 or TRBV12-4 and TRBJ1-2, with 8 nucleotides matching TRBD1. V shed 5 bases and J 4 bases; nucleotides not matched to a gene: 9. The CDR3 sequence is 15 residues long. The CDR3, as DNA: TGTGCCAGCAGTCCCGGACAGGGTCTAGGCTATGGCTACACCTTC. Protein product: CASSPGQGLGYGYTF.

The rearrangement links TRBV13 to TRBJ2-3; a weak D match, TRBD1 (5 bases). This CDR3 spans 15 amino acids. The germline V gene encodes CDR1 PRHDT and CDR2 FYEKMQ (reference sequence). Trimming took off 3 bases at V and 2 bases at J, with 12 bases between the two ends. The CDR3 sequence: CASSFMDTSTDTQYF. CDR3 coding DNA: TGTGCCAGCAGCTTCATGGACACCTCCACAGATACGCAGTATTTT. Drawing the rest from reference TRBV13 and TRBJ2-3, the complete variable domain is AAGVIQSPRHLIKEKRETATLKCYPIPRHDTVYWYQQGPGQDPQFLISFYEKMQSDKGSIPDRFSAQQFSDYHSELNMSSLELGDSALYFCASSFMDTSTDTQYFGPGTRLTVL.

In nucleotides, the CDR3 is TGCGCCAGCAGCATACATTCTAGCGGAGTAAAGGAGACCCAGTACTTC. Protein product: CASSIHSSGVKETQYF. This rearrangement joins TRBV5-1 to TRBJ2-5, with 7 bases identical to TRBD2. There are 16 residues in the CDR3. CDR1 is SGHRS and CDR2 is YFSETQ in the germline V gene. V lost 4 bases and J lost 5; bases outside the gene matches: 14.

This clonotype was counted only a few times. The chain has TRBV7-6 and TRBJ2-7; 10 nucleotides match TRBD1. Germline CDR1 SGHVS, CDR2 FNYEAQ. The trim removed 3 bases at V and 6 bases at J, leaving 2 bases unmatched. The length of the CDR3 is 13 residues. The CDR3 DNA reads TGTGCCAGCAGCTTGGGACAGGGGACCGAGCAGTACTTC. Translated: CASSLGQGTEQYF.

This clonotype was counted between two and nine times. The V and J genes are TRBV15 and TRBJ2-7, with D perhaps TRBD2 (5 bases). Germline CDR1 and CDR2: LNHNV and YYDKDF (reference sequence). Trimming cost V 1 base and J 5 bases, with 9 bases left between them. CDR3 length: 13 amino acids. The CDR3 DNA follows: TGTGCCACCAGCAGAGGGAGGACGGACGAGCAGTACTTC. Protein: CATSRGRTDEQYF.

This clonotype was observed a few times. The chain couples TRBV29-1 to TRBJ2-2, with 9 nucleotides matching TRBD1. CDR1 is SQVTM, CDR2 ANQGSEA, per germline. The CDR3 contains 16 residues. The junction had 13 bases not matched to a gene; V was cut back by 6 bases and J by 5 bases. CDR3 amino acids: CSVETRQGEATGELFF. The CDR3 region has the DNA TGCAGCGTCGAAACTCGACAGGGGGAGGCAACCGGGGAGCTGTTTTTT.

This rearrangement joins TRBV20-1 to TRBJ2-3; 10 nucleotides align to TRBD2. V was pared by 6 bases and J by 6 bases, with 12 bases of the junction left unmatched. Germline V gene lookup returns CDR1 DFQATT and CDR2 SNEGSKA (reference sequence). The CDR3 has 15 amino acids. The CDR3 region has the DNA TGCAGTGCAAAAAAAAGCGGGGGGGCCAGGGATACGCAGTATTTT. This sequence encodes CSAKKSGGARDTQYF.

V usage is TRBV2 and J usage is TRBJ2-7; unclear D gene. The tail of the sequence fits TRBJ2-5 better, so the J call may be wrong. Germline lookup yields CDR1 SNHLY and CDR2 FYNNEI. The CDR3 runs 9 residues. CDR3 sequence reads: CGSYETQYF. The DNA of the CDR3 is TGTGGCAGTTATGAGACCCAGTACTTC.

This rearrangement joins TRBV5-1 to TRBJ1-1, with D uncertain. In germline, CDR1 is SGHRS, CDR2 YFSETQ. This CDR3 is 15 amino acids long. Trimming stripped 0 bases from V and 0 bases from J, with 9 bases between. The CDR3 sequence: CASSLVVGMNTEAFF. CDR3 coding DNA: TGCGCCAGCAGCTTGGTGGTAGGGATGAACACTGAAGCTTTCTTT.

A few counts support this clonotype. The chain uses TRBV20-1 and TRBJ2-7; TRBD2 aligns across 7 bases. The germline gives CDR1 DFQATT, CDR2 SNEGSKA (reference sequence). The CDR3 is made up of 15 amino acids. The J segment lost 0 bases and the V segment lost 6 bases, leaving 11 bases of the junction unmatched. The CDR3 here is CSAMNSGLDSYEQYF. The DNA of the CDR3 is TGCAGTGCCATGAATAGCGGGTTAGACTCCTACGAGCAGTACTTC.

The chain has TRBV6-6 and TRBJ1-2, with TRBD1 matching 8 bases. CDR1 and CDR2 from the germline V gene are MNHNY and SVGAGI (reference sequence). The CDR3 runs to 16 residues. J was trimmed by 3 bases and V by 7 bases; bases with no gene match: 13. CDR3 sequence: CASKNDPGQAYYGYTF. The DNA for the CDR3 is TGTGCCAGCAAAAACGACCCGGGACAGGCGTACTATGGCTACACCTTC.

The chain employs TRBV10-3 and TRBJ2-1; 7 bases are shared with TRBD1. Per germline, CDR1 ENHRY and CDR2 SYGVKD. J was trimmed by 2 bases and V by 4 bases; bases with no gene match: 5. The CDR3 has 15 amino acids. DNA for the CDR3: TGTGCCATCAGTGTACAGGGGTACCCCTACAATGAGCAGTTCTTC. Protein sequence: CAISVQGYPYNEQFF.

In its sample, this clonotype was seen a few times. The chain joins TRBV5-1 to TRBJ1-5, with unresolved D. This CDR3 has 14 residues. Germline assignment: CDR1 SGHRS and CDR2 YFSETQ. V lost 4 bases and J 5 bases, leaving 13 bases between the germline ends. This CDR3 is CASSPEIGDQPQHF. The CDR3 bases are TGCGCCAGCAGCCCAGAAATAGGAGATCAGCCCCAGCATTTT.

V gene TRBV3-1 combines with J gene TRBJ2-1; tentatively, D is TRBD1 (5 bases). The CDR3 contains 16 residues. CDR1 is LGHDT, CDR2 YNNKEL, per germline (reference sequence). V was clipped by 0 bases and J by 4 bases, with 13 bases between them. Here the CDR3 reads CASSQEAGAPYNEQFF. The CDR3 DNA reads TGTGCCAGCAGCCAAGAGGCTGGGGCCCCTTACAATGAGCAGTTCTTC.

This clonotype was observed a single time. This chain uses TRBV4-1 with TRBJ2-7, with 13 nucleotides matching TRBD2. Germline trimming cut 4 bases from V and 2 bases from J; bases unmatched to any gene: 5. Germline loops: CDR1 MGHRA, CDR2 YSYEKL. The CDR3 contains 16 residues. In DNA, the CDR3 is TGCGCCAGCAGCCCCCGACTAGCGGGGGGCCCCTACGAGCAGTACTTC. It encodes CASSPRLAGGPYEQYF.

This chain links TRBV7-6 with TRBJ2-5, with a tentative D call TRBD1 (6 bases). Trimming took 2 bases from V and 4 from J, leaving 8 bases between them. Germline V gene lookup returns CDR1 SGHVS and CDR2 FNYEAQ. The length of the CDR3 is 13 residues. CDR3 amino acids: CASSLPQGETQYF. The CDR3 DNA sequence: TGTGCCAGCAGCTTACCACAGGGAGAGACCCAGTACTTC.

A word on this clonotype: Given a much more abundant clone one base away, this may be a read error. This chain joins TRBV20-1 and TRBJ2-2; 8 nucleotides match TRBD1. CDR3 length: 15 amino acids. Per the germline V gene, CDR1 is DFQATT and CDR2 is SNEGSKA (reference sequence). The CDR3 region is CNALGQGSNTGELFF. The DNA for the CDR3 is TGCAATGCTCTCGGACAGGGTTCGAACACCGGGGAGCTGTTTTTT.

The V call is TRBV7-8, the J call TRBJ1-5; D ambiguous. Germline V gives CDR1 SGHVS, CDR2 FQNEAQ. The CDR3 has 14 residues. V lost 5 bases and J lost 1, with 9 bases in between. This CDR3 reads CASSLRESNQPQHF. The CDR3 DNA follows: TGTGCCAGCAGCCTGAGGGAGAGCAATCAGCCCCAGCATTTT.